These 25 T cell receptor beta chains were all obtained from the same sample, sequenced in a study of CD8+CD57+ T cells in acquired aplastic anemia. Genomic DNA acted as the template from which TCR beta VDJ combination and CDR3 sequence profiling were carried out. TCRdb itself ran the reads through MiXCR, one entry per CDR3 protein. The data show 35,000 to 50,000 distinct CDR3 sequences, roughly 65% seen once. Sequencing input: sorted CD4+, CD8+, or CD8+CD57+ T cells (not recorded which) from PBMCs. Receptor source: a human donor in good health, serving as a control.

V is TRBV7-3 and J is TRBJ2-5; no clear D gene. The germline V and J ends were trimmed by 2 bases and 4 bases, with 8 bases remaining between them. Germline V gene lookup returns CDR1 SGHTA and CDR2 FQGTGA. The CDR3 runs 13 residues. CDR3 sequence: CASSLGLGETQYF. In nucleotides, the CDR3 is TGTGCCAGCAGCTTAGGGTTGGGAGAGACCCAGTACTTC.

The chain recombines TRBV9 with TRBJ1-2; D may be TRBD1 (5 bases). Germline V gives CDR1 SGDLS, CDR2 YYNGEE. The CDR3 extends over 15 amino acids. Trimming took 2 bases from V and 3 from J, leaving 14 bases between them. CDR3: CASSVRRDSDYGYTF. The CDR3 bases are TGTGCCAGCAGCGTGCGCCGGGACTCGGACTATGGCTACACCTTC.

For this clonotype: At one of its ends the junction is not consistent with the germline gene, which may arise from a read error. The chain carries TRBV6-5 and TRBJ2-2; D unresolved. Germline-derived CDR1 and CDR2 are MNHEY and SVGAGI. The CDR3 spans 13 residues. This CDR3 reads CASSNSGTGELFF. The CDR3 bases are TGTGCCAGCAGTAACTCAGGAACCGGGGAGCTGTTTTTT.

The rearrangement uses TRBV19 and TRBJ2-5, with D perhaps matching TRBD1 or TRBD2 (5 bases each). The CDR3 is made up of 15 amino acids. V was pared by 6 bases and J by 1 base, with 15 bases between. Germline CDR1 is LNHDA and CDR2 is SQIVND (reference sequence). This chain's CDR3 is CASSGSGTGQETQYF. CDR3 nucleotides: TGTGCCAGTAGCGGATCCGGGACGGGCCAAGAGACCCAGTACTTC.

The CDR3 region has the DNA TGTGCCACCAGTGATTTGTCAGGGGAGACCGGGGAGCTGTTTTTT. Its protein is CATSDLSGETGELFF. The rearrangement links TRBV24-1 to TRBJ2-2, with a weak D call TRBD1 (6 bases). This CDR3 region has 15 residues. V shed 0 bases and J shed 5 bases, with 9 bases lying between them. CDR1 and CDR2 from the germline V gene are KGHDR and SFDVKD.

The V call is TRBV24-1, the J call TRBJ1-3, with TRBD1 as a possible D gene (6 bases). The CDR3 consists of 16 residues. CDR1 and CDR2 from the germline V gene are KGHDR and SFDVKD. Trimming removed 4 bases at V and 4 bases at J, with 16 bases between. CDR3 residues: CATSDPNREGGNTIYF. The CDR3, as DNA: TGTGCCACCAGTGACCCTAACAGGGAGGGAGGAAACACCATATATTTT.

This clonotype was recorded once. The rearrangement links TRBV11-1 to TRBJ1-2; weak D call: TRBD1 (6 bases). CDR3 length: 16 amino acids. Trimming left V 3 bases short and J 3 bases short, with 17 bases between. Germline CDR1 and CDR2: SGHAT and FQDESV (reference sequence). The CDR3, as DNA: TGTGCCAGCAGCTTGGGTCGGAAACAGGGTGACTATGGCTACACCTTC. It translates to CASSLGRKQGDYGYTF. Variable domain in full (rest from reference TRBV11-1 and TRBJ1-2): EAEVAQSPRYKITEKSQAVAFWCDPISGHATLYWYRQILGQGPELLVQFQDESVVDDSQLPKDRFSAERLKGVDSTLKIQPAELGDSAMYLCASSLGRKQGDYGYTFGSGTRLTVV.

The V call is TRBV7-3, the J call TRBJ2-3; tentative D call: TRBD1 (5 bases). The CDR3 has 11 amino acids. Looked up from germline, CDR1 is SGHTA and CDR2 is FQGTGA. V was shortened by 6 bases and J by 9 bases, with 10 bases between the two germline ends. The CDR3 here is CASSVKGTQYF. CDR3 sequence (DNA): TGTGCCAGCAGTGTGAAGGGGACGCAGTATTTT.

The chain joins TRBV10-3 to TRBJ1-6, with D possibly TRBD1 on 6 matching bases. The V end lost 3 bases, the J end lost 5 bases, and 11 bases lay between the germline ends. CDR3 length: 15 amino acids. Germline CDR1 is ENHRY and CDR2 is SYGVKD. CDR3 region: CAISEQGNHNSPLHF. The CDR3 DNA reads TGTGCCATCAGTGAACAGGGCAACCATAATTCACCCCTCCACTTT.

The gene calls are TRBV3-1 and TRBJ1-2, with D maybe TRBD1 (5 bases). The V gene's germline CDR1 is LGHDT and CDR2 YNNKEL (reference sequence). V lost 0 bases and J 7 bases, leaving 15 bases between the germline ends. This CDR3 has 15 residues. CDR3 sequence reads: CASSQENGLGVGYTF. The CDR3 DNA sequence: TGTGCCAGCAGCCAAGAAAACGGCCTAGGGGTTGGCTACACCTTC.

The rearrangement links TRBV5-6 to TRBJ1-2; 9 bases are a match to TRBD1. This CDR3 has 15 amino acids. Germline CDR1 reads SGHDT; CDR2 reads YYEEEE. V gave up 3 bases and J gave up 0 bases; unmatched junction bases: 3. CDR3 sequence (DNA): TGTGCCAGCAGCTACGGGACAGGGCCTAACTATGGCTACACCTTC. This encodes CASSYGTGPNYGYTF.

The chain links TRBV20-1 to TRBJ2-7; 8 bases map to TRBD2. The length of the CDR3 is 15 residues. CDR1 DFQATT and CDR2 SNEGSKA come from the germline V gene (reference sequence). V trimming: 1 base; J trimming: 2 bases; junction bases outside the gene matches: 7. This chain's CDR3 is CSARVPGGGAYEQYF. In DNA form, the CDR3 reads TGCAGTGCTAGAGTCCCCGGGGGGGGTGCCTACGAGCAGTACTTC.

V usage is TRBV10-2 and J usage is TRBJ1-1; D is possibly TRBD1 (5 bases). Germline V lookup: CDR1 WSHSY, CDR2 SAAADI. Trimming removed 2 bases at V and 1 base at J, with 8 bases between. The CDR3 is 14 amino acids. The DNA for the CDR3 is TGCGCCAGCAGTGAGCTCCAGGGGAACACTGAAGCTTTCTTT. Encoded protein: CASSELQGNTEAFF.

The V and J genes are TRBV24-1 and TRBJ2-5; the match to TRBD1 covers 7 bases. Germline loops: CDR1 KGHDR, CDR2 SFDVKD. The CDR3 is 11 amino acids. V shed 6 bases and J 7 bases; nucleotides not matched to a gene: 1. The DNA for the CDR3 is TGTGCCACCAGTTCAGGGGGGACCCAGTACTTC. Translating it yields CATSSGGTQYF.

This clonotype was counted between two and nine times. The chain couples TRBV10-2 to TRBJ1-6; tentatively, D is TRBD1 (6 bases). The germline V gene has CDR1 WSHSY and CDR2 SAAADI. This CDR3 comprises 15 residues. Trimming stripped 0 bases from V and 8 bases from J, with 11 bases between. CDR3 nucleotides: TGCGCCAGCAGTGAGTCGATACAGGGAGATTCACCCCTCCACTTT. Its translation: CASSESIQGDSPLHF.

The rearrangement links TRBV15 to TRBJ1-1; no definite D call. The CDR3 has 14 residues. The V end was cut by 0 bases, the J end by 3 bases, with 8 bases between. The germline V gene has CDR1 LNHNV and CDR2 YYDKDF (reference sequence). The CDR3 is CATSRDLTDTEAFF. DNA for the CDR3: TGTGCCACCAGCAGAGATCTAACAGACACTGAAGCTTTCTTT.

This clonotype qualifies as medium-sized. The chain links TRBV2 to TRBJ1-1; 7 bases align to TRBD1. Germline trimming cut 6 bases from V and 8 bases from J; bases unmatched to any gene: 3. Germline CDR1 SNHLY, CDR2 FYNNEI. There are 11 residues in the CDR3. The CDR3: CASSGTVEAFF. DNA of the CDR3: TGTGCCAGCAGCGGGACAGTCGAAGCTTTCTTT.

This clonotype was detected a few times. This sequence joins TRBV24-1 and TRBJ2-7, with 8 bases identical to TRBD1. Germline-derived CDR1 and CDR2 are KGHDR and SFDVKD. This CDR3 has 17 residues. V gave up 5 bases and J gave up 6 bases; unmatched junction bases: 17. In DNA form, the CDR3 reads TGTGCCACCAGTGCCTGGGGTGGACAGGGTTTAGGTGGCGAGCAGTACTTC. Protein sequence: CATSAWGGQGLGGEQYF.

The V gene is TRBV12-3 or TRBV12-4, the J gene TRBJ1-4; D might be TRBD1 (6 bases). This CDR3 is built from 13 residues. The germline V and J ends were trimmed by 8 bases and 6 bases, with 13 bases remaining between them. In nucleotides, the CDR3 is TGTGCCAGCCAACCGGGGGGCGATGAAAAACTGTTTTTT. Its translation: CASQPGGDEKLFF.

This clonotype was counted between two and nine times. With a much larger clone just one base away, this may be a read error. V and J are TRBV28 and TRBJ2-7, with D possibly being TRBD2 (7 bases). The ends were cut back, 7 bases at V and 7 bases at J, with 23 bases in the middle. The CDR3 has 15 amino acids. The V gene's germline CDR1 is MDHEN and CDR2 SYDVKM. CDR3 in amino acids: CASKSLGGPHREQYF. CDR3 DNA sequence: TGTGCCAGCAAGTCTCTGGGGGGGCCCCACCGGGAGCAGTACTTC.

In its sample, this clonotype was seen many times. The rearrangement joins TRBV6-1 to TRBJ1-5; D is undetermined. This CDR3 has 15 residues. Trimming stripped 2 bases from V and 1 base from J, with 9 bases between. Germline CDR1 reads MNHNS; CDR2 reads SASEGT. CDR3 sequence reads: CASSEMGISNQPQHF. For the CDR3, the DNA is TGTGCCAGCAGTGAAATGGGTATCAGCAATCAGCCCCAGCATTTT.

This chain uses TRBV6-2 or TRBV6-3 with TRBJ2-7; 8 nucleotides match TRBD1. The CDR3 consists of 14 residues. The V segment lost 0 bases and the J segment 3 bases; nucleotides outside the gene matches: 1. Looked up from germline, CDR1 is MNHEY and CDR2 is SVGEGT. In nucleotides, the CDR3 is TGTGCCAGCAGTTACTCGGGGACAGGCTACGAGCAGTACTTC. It translates to CASSYSGTGYEQYF.

The chain carries TRBV2 and TRBJ2-3; D is uncertain. CDR3 length: 13 amino acids. V shed 7 bases and J shed 2 bases, with 10 bases lying between them. Germline loops: CDR1 SNHLY, CDR2 FYNNEI. CDR3 nucleotides: TGTGCCAGCAACGGGTACTACACAGATACGCAGTATTTT. This sequence encodes CASNGYYTDTQYF.

This clonotype was seen repeatedly, ten times or more. J is TRBJ1-5 and V is TRBV5-5, with unresolved D. Germline values: CDR1 SGHKS, CDR2 YYEKEE (reference sequence). The ends were cut back, 7 bases at V and 0 bases at J, with 11 bases in the middle. The CDR3 runs 14 residues. The CDR3 reads CASCSGFSNQPQHF. As DNA, the CDR3 is TGTGCCAGCTGCTCTGGGTTTAGCAATCAGCCCCAGCATTTT. Full variable domain (rest looked up from reference TRBV5-5 and TRBJ1-5): DAGVTQSPTHLIKTRGQQVTLRCSPISGHKSVSWYQQVLGQGPQFIFQYYEKEERGRGNFPDRFSARQFPNYSSELNVNALLLGDSALYLCASCSGFSNQPQHFGDGTRLSIL.

This clonotype is deemed medium-sized. The chain employs TRBV20-1 and TRBJ1-2; 11 positions match TRBD1. After removal of 0 bases from V and 7 bases from J, the junction contained 10 bases not matched to a gene. CDR3 length: 16 residues. Germline lookup yields CDR1 DFQATT and CDR2 SNEGSKA (reference sequence). CDR3 bases: TGCAGTGCTAGAGATTGGACAGGGGGCGGGCGGTTTGGCTACACCTTC. Translation gives CSARDWTGGGRFGYTF.